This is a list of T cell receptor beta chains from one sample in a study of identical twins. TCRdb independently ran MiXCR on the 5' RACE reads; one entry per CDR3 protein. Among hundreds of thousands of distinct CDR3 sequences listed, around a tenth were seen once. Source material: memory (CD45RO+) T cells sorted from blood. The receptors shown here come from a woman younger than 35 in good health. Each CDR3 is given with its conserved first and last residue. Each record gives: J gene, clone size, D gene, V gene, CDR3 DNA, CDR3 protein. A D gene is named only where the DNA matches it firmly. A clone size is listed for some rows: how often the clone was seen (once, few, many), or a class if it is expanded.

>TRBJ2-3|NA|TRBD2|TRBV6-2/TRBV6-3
TGTGCCAGCAGCCCTAGAACCACTAGCGGGAGTCGACCGCAGTATTTT
CASSPRTTSGSRPQYF
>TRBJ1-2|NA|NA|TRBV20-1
TGCAGTGCTAAACCGGGACACCCCTATGGCTACACCTTC
CSAKPGHPYGYTF
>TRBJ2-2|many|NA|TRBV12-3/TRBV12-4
TGTGCCAGCAGAGGCAGCCAATACACCGGGGAGCTGTTTTTT
CASRGSQYTGELFF
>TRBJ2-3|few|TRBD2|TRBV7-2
TGTGCCAGCGGCGTGGGTAGCGGGAGGGATACGCAGTATTTT
CASGVGSGRDTQYF
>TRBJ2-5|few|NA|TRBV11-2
TGTGCCAGCACCCTTCTAACACAAGAGACCCAGTACTTC
CASTLLTQETQYF
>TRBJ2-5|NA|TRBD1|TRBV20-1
TGCAGTGTTGTGGACAGGGCGCAAGAGACCCAGTACTTC
CSVVDRAQETQYF
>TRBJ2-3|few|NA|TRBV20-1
TGCAGTGCCAATCGGGTAGGCGCAGATACGCAGTATTTT
CSANRVGADTQYF
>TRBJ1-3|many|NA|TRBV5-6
TGTGCCAGCAGCTTGACAGCGGGAAACACCATATATTTT
CASSLTAGNTIYF
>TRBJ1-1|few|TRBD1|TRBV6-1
TGTGCCAGCAGTGAAAGGGGGCAGACTGAAGCTTTCTTT
CASSERGQTEAFF
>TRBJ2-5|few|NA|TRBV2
TGTGCCAGCAGCGCACTTGGACAAGAGACCCAGTACTTC
CASSALGQETQYF
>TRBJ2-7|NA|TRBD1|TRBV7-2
TGTGCCAGCAGCTTAACCCCAGGGACAGGGGAGCAGTACTTC
CASSLTPGTGEQYF
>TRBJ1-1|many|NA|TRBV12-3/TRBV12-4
TGTGCCAGCATACCGGGGAACACTGAAGCTTTCTTT
CASIPGNTEAFF
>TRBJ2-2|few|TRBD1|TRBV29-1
TGCAGCGTTAGGGGACAGGGGAACACCGGGGAGCTGTTTTTT
CSVRGQGNTGELFF
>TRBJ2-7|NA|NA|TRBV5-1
TGCGCCAGCAGCTGGGGGGACACCCGGTACGAGCAGTACTTC
CASSWGDTRYEQYF
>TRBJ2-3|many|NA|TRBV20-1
TGCAGCGCAACTCTGATTCAGGCGGTCACAGATACGCAGTATTTT
CSATLIQAVTDTQYF
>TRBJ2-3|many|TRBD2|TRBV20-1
TGCAGTGCTAGACCTAGCGGTCACACAGATACGCAGTATTTT
CSARPSGHTDTQYF
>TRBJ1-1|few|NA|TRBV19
TGTGCCAGTACCTGGTCGATGAACACTGAAGCTTTCTTT
CASTWSMNTEAFF
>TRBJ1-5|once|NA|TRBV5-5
TGTGCCAGCAGCTTGGCGGGGCGCGGGCAGCCCCAGCATTTT
CASSLAGRGQPQHF
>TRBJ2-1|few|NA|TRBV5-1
TGCGCCAGCAGACATGAGAATCGGGGGTACAATGAGCAGTTCTTC
CASRHENRGYNEQFF
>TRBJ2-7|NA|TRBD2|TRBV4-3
TGCGCCAGCAGCCGAGAACTTAGCGGGAGCTCCTACGAGCAGTACTTC
CASSRELSGSSYEQYF